Following are 5 T cell receptor beta chains from one sample sequenced in a study of T cells in localized non-small cell lung cancer. TCRdb keeps only in-frame clones here, not all; method: immunoSEQ multiplex PCR. This table has tens of thousands of clones, roughly four fifths appearing once. Material: PBMCs, obtained before any cancer treatment. These receptors came from a man between 35 and 75 years old with stage II lung adenocarcinoma.

The chain joins TRBV7-2 to TRBJ1-6; D is uncertain. Looked up from germline, CDR1 is SGHTA and CDR2 is FQGNSA. The CDR3 loop spans 14 amino acids. V was shortened by 1 base and J by 6 bases, with 7 bases between the two germline ends. Here the CDR3 reads CASSLGYRNSPLHF. CDR3 DNA sequence: TGTGCCAGCAGCTTAGGATACCGTAATTCACCCCTCCACTTT. Combining the CDR3 with reference TRBV7-2 and TRBJ1-6 gives the whole variable domain GAGVSQSPSNKVTEKGKDVELRCDPISGHTALYWYRQSLGQGLEFLIYFQGNSAPDKSGLPSDRFSAERTGGSVSTLTIQRTQQEDSAVYLCASSLGYRNSPLHFGNGTRLTVT.

The V gene is TRBV6-5, the J gene TRBJ2-7; 8 bases are shared with TRBD2. The germline V gene encodes CDR1 MNHEY and CDR2 SVGAGI. The CDR3 sequence is 15 residues long. The V gene end was trimmed by 2 bases and the J gene end by 1 base; junction bases not matched to a gene: 4. As DNA, the CDR3 is TGTGCCAGCAGTTACAGACTAGCGAGTTCCTACGAGCAGTACTTC. Translated: CASSYRLASSYEQYF.

With regard to this clone: The sample holds other DNA sequences that translate to the same CDR3. The J gene is TRBJ1-4, the V gene TRBV2; D possibly corresponds to TRBD1 (6 bases). With 2 bases removed from V and 5 bases from J, the gap between germline ends came to 12 bases. The CDR3 loop spans 15 amino acids. Germline-derived CDR1 and CDR2 are SNHLY and FYNNEI. The CDR3 nucleotides read TGTGCCAGCAGTGAACTTGGACAGTCGAATGAAAAACTGTTTTTT. Encoded protein: CASSELGQSNEKLFF.

With regard to this clone: One end of the junction is discordant with germline, which a read error may explain. The chain recombines TRBV6-6 with TRBJ2-5; TRBD2 matches at 12 bases. This CDR3 contains 16 residues. Germline V gene sequence: CDR1 MNHNY, CDR2 SVGAGI (reference sequence). The CDR3 protein is CAISTGLAGNQETQYF. CDR3 DNA: TGTGCCATCAGTACGGGACTAGCGGGCAACCAAGAGACCCAGTACTTC.

This clone has only a few counts. The V and J genes are TRBV6-1 and TRBJ1-6; D not resolved. CDR3 size: 12 residues. V lost 4 bases to trimming and J lost 10 bases, with 8 bases between them. The germline gives CDR1 MNHNS, CDR2 SASEGT. The CDR3 sequence: CASSVGQSPLHF. The CDR3 DNA is TGTGCCAGCAGTGTAGGGCAGTCACCCCTCCACTTT.